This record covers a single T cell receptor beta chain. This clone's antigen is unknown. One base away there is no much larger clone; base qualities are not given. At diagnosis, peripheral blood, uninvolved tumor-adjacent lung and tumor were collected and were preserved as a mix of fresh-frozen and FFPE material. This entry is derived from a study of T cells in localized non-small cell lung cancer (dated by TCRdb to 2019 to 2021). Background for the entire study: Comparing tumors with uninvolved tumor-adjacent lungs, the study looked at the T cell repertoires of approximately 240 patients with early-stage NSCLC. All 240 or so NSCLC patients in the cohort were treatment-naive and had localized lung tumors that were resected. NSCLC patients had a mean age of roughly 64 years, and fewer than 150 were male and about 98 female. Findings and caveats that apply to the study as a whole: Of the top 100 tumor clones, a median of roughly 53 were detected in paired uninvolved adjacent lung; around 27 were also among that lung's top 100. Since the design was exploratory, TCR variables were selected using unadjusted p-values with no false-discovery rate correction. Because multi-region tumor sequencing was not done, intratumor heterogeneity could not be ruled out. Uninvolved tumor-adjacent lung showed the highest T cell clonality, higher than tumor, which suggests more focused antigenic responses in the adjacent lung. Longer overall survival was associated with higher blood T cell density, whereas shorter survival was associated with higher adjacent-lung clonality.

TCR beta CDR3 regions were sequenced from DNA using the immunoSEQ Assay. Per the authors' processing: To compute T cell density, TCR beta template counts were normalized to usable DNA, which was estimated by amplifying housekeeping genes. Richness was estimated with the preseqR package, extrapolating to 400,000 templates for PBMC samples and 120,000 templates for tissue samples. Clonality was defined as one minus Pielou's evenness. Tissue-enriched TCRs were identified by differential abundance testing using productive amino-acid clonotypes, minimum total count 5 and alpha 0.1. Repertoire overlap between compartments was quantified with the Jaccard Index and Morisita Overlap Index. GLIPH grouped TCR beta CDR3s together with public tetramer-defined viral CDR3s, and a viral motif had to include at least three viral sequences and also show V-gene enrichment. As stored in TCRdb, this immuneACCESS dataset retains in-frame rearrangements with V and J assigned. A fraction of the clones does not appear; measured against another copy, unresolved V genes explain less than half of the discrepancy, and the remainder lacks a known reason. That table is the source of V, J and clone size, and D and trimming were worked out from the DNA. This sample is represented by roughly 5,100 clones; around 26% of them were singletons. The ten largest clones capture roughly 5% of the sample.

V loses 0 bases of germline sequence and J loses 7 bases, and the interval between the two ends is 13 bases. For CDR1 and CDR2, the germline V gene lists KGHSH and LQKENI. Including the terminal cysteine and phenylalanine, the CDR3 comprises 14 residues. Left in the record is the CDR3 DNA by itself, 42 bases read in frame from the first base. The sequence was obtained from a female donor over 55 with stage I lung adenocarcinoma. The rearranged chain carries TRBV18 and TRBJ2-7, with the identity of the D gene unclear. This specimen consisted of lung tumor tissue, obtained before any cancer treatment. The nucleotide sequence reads TGTGCCAGCTCACCACCGGTGATGTCGGAGGAGCAGTACTTC. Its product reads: CASSPPVMSEEQYF.